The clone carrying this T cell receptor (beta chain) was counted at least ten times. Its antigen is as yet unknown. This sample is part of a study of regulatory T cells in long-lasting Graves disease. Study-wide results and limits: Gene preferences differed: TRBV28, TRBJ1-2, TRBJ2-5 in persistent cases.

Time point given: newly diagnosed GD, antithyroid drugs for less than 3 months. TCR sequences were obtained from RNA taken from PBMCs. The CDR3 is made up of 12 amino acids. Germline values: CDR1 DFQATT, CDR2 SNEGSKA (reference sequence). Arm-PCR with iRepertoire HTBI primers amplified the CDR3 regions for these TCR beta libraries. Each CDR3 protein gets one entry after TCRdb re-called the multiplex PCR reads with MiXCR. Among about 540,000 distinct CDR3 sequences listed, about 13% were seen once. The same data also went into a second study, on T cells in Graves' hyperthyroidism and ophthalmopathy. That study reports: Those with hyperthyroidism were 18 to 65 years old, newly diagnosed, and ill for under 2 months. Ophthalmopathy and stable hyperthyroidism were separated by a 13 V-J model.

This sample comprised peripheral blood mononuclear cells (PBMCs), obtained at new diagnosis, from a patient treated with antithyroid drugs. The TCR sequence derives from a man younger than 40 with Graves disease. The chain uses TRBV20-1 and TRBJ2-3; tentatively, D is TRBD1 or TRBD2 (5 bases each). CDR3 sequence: CSATRGPDTQYF. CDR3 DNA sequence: TGCAGCGCCACCCGGGGCCCAGATACGCAGTATTTT.